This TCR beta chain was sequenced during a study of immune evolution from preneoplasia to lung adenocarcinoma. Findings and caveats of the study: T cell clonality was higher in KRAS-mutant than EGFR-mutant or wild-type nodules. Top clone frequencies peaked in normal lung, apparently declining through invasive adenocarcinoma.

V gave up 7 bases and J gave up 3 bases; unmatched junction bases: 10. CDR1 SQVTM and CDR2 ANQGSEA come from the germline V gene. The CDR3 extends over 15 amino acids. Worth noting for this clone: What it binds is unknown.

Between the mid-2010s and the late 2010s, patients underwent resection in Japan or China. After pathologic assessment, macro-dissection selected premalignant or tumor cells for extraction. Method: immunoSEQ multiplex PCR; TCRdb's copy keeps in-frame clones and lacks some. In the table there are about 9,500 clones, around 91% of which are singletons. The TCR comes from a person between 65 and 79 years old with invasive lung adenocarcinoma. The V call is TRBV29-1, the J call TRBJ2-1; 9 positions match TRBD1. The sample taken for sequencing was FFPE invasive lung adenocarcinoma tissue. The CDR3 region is CSAVPGQGRYNEQFF. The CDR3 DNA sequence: TGCAGCGCAGTCCCGGGACAGGGTCGCTACAATGAGCAGTTCTTC.